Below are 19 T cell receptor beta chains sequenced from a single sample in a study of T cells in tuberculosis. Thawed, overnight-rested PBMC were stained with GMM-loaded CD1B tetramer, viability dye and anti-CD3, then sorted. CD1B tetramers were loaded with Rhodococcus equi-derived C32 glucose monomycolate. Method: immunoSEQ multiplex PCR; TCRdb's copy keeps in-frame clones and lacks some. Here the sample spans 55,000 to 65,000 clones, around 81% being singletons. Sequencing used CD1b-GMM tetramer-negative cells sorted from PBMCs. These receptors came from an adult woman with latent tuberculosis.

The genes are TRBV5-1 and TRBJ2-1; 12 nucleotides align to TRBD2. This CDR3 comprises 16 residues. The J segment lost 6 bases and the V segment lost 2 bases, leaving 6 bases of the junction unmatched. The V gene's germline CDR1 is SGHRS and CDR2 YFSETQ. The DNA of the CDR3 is TGCGCCAGCAGCTTAACTAGCGGGGGGCCGGGCAATGAGCAGTTCTTC. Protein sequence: CASSLTSGGPGNEQFF.

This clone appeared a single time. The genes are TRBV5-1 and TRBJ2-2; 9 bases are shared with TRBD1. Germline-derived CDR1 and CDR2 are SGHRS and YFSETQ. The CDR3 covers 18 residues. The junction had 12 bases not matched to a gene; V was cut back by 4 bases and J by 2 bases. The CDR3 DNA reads TGCGCCAGCAGCCCGAACCCCGCGGGACAGGGCAACACCGGGGAGCTGTTTTTT. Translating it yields CASSPNPAGQGNTGELFF.

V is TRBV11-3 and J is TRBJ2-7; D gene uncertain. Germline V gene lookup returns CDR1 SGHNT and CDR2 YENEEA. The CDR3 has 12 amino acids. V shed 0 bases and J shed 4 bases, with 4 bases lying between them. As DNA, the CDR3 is TGTGCCAGCAGCTTAGACAGTTACGAGCAGTACTTC. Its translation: CASSLDSYEQYF.

CDR3 DNA: TGTGCCATCCACAGGGGGACTAACTATGGCTACACCTTC. Translation gives CAIHRGTNYGYTF. V is TRBV28 and J is TRBJ1-2; 8 nucleotides match TRBD1. The germline V gene encodes CDR1 MDHEN and CDR2 SYDVKM. The ends lost 10 bases at V and 0 bases at J; junction bases unmatched: 4. CDR3 length: 13 residues.

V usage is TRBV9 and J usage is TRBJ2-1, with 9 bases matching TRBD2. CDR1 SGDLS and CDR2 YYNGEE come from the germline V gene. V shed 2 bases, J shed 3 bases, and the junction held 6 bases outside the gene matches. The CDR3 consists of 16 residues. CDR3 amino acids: CASSVLSGGGYNEQFF. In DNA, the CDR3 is TGTGCCAGCAGCGTCCTTAGCGGGGGAGGCTACAATGAGCAGTTCTTC.

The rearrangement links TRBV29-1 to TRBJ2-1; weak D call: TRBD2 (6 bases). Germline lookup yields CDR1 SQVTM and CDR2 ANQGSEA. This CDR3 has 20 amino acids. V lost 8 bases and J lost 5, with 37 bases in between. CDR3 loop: CSTEGPIRLGLNPLHNEQFF. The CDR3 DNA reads TGCAGCACTGAGGGCCCGATTAGACTAGGGCTCAACCCTCTCCACAATGAGCAGTTCTTC.

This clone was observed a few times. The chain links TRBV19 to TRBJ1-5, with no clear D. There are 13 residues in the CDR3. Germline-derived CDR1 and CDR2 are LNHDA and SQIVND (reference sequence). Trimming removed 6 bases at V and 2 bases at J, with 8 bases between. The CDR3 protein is CASRIPGNQPQHF. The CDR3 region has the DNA TGTGCCAGTAGGATCCCGGGCAATCAGCCCCAGCATTTT. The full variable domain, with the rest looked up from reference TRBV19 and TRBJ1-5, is DGGITQSPKYLFRKEGQNVTLSCEQNLNHDAMYWYRQDPGQGLRLIYYSQIVNDFQKGDIAEGYSVSREKKESFPLTVTSAQKNPTAFYLCASRIPGNQPQHFGDGTRLSIL.

CDR3 sequence: CASSGVGTIGEKLFF. The CDR3 DNA reads as TGTGCCAGCAGTGGTGTCGGGACAATTGGTGAAAAACTGTTTTTT. The V call is TRBV25-1, the J call TRBJ1-4, with D possibly being TRBD1 (6 bases). Per the germline V gene, CDR1 is MGHDK and CDR2 is SYGVNS. The CDR3 runs to 15 residues. The germline V and J ends were trimmed by 4 bases and 7 bases, with 16 bases remaining between them.

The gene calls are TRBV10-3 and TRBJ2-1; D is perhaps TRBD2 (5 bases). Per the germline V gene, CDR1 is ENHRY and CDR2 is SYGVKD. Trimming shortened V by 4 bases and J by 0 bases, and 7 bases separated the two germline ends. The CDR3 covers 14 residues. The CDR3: CAISAGNSYNEQFF. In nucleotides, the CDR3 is TGTGCCATCAGTGCGGGGAACTCCTACAATGAGCAGTTCTTC.

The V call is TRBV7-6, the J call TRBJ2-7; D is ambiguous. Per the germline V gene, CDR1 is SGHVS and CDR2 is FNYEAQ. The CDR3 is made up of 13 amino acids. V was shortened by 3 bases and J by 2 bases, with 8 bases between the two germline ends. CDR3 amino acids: CASSLGVTYEQYF. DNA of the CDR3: TGTGCCAGCAGCTTGGGCGTCACCTACGAGCAGTACTTC.

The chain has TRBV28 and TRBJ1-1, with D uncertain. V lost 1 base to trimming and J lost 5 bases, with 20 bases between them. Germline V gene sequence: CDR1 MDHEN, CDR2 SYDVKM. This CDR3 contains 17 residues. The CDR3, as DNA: TGTGCCAGCAGTTTATTAACGGCGGATGGTGGAAGGACTGAAGCTTTCTTT. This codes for CASSLLTADGGRTEAFF.

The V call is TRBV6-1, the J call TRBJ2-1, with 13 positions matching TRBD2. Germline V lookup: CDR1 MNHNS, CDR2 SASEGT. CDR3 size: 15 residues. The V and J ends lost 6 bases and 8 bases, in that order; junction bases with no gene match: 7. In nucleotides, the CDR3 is TGTGCCAGCAGCGCACTAGCGGGAGGGCAGTATGAGCAGTTCTTC. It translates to CASSALAGGQYEQFF.

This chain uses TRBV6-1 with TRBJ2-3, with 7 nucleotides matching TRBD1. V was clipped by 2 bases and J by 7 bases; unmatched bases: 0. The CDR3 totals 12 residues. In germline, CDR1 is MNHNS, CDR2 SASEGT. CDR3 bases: TGTGCCAGCAGTGAAAGGGGGCATACGCAGTATTTT. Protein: CASSERGHTQYF.

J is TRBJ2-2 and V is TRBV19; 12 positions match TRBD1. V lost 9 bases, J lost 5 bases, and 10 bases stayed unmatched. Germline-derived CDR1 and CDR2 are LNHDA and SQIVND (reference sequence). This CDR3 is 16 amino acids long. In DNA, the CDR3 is TGTGCCAGCCTACCCCGGGACAGGGGGCCTACCGGGGAGCTGTTTTTT. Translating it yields CASLPRDRGPTGELFF.

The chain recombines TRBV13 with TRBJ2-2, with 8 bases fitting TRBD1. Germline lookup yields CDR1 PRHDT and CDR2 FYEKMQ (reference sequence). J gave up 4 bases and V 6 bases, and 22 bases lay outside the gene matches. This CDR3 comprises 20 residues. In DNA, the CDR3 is TGTGCCAGCAGACCAGGGGGCTCTTCTTACCCGATACCCAGCACCGGGGAGCTGTTTTTT. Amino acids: CASRPGGSSYPIPSTGELFF.

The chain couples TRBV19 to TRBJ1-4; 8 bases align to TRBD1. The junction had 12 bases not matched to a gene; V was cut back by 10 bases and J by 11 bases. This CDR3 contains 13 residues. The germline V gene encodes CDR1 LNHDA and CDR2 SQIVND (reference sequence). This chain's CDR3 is CATGQGAMRKLFF. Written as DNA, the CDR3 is TGTGCCACCGGACAGGGCGCTATGAGGAAACTGTTTTTT.

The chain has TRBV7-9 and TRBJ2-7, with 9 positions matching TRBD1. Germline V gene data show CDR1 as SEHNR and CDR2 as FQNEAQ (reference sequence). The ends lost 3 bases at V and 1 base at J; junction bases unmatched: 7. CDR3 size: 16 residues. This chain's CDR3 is CASSFFGTGRSYEQYF. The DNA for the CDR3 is TGTGCCAGCAGCTTCTTCGGGACAGGGAGGTCCTACGAGCAGTACTTC.

The CDR3 protein is CASSFSRGQEQYF. CDR3 DNA: TGTGCCAGCAGTTTTTCCAGGGGTCAAGAGCAGTACTTC. The chain couples TRBV27 to TRBJ2-5; TRBD1 is a possible D gene (6 bases). CDR3 length: 13 residues. CDR1 MNHEY and CDR2 SMNVEV come from the germline V gene (reference sequence). Trimming stripped 3 bases from V and 11 bases from J, with 16 bases between.

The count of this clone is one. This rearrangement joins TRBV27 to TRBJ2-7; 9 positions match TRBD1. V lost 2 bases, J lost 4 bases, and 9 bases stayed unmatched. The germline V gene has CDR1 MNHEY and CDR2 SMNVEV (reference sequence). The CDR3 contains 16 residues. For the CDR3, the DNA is TGTGCCAGCAGTTTAACCCCATCCGGACAGGGGTACGAGCAGTACTTC. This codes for CASSLTPSGQGYEQYF.